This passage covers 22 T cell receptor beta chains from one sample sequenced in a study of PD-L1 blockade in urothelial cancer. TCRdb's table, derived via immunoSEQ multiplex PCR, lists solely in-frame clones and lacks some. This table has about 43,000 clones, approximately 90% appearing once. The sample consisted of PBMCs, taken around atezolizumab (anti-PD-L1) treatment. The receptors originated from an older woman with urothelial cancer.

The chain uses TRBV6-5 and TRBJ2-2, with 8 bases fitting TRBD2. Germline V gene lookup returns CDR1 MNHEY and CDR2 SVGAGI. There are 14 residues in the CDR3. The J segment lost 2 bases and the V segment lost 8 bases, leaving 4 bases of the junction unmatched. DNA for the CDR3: TGTGCCAGCCGCGGGACTAGTAACACCGGGGAGCTGTTTTTT. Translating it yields CASRGTSNTGELFF.

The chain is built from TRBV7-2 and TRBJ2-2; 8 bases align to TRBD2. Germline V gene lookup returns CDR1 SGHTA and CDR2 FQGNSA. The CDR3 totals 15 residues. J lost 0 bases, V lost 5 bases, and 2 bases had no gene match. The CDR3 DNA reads TGTGCCAGCAGCACTAGCGGCACGAACACCGGGGAGCTGTTTTTT. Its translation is CASSTSGTNTGELFF.

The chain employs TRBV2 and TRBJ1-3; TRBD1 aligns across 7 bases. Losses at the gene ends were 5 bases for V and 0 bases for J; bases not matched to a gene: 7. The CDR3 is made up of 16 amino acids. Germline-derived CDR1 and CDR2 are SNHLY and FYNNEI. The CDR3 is CASSRDSDISGNTIYF. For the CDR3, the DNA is TGTGCCAGCAGTCGGGACAGCGATATCTCTGGAAACACCATATATTTT.

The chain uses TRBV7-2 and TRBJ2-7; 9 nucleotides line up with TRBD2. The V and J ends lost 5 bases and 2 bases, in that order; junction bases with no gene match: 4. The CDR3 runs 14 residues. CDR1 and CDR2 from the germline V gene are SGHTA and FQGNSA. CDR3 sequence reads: CASSPGLATYEQYF. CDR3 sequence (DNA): TGTGCCAGCAGCCCCGGACTAGCGACCTACGAGCAGTACTTC.

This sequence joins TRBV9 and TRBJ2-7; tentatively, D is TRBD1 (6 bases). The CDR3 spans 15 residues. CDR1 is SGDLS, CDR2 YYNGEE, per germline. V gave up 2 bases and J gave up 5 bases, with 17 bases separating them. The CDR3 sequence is CASSVGGVQGNEQYF. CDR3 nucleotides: TGTGCCAGCAGCGTCGGTGGTGTGCAGGGGAACGAGCAGTACTTC.

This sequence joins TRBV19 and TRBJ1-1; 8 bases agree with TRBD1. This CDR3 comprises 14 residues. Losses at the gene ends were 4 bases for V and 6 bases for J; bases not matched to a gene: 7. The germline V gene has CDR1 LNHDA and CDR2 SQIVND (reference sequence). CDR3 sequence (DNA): TGTGCCAGTAGTACAGGACAGGGTTTCGCTGAAGCTTTCTTT. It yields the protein CASSTGQGFAEAFF.

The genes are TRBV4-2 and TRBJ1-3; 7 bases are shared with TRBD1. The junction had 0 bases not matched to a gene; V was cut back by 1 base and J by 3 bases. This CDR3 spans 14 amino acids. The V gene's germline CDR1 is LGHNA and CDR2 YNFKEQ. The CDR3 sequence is CASSQGQGGNTIYF. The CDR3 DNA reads TGTGCCAGCAGCCAAGGACAGGGTGGAAACACCATATATTTT.

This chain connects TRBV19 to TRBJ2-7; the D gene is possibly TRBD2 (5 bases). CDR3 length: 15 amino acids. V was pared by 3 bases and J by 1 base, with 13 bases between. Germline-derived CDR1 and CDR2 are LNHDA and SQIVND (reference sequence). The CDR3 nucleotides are TGTGCCAGTAGTATGGGCGGGTCCATATCCTACGAGCAGTACTTC. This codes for CASSMGGSISYEQYF.

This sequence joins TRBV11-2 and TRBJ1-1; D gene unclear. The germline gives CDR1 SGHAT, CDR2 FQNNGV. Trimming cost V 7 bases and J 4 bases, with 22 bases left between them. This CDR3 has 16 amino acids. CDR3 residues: CASTHLVAGRTTEAFF. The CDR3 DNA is TGTGCCAGCACCCACCTGGTGGCAGGAAGAACCACTGAAGCTTTCTTT.

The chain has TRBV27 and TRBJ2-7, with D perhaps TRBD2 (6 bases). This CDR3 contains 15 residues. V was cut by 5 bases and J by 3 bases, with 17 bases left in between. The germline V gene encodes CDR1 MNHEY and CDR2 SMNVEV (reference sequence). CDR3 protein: CASSPNPTSSYEQYF. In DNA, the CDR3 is TGTGCCAGCAGTCCAAACCCCACTAGCAGCTACGAGCAGTACTTC.

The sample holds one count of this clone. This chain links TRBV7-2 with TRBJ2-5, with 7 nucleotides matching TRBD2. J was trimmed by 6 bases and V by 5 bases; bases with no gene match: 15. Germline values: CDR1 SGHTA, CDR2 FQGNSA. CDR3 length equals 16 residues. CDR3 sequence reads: CASSLGRGGSEKTQYF. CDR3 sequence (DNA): TGTGCCAGCAGCCTGGGGCGAGGCGGGAGCGAGAAGACCCAGTACTTC.

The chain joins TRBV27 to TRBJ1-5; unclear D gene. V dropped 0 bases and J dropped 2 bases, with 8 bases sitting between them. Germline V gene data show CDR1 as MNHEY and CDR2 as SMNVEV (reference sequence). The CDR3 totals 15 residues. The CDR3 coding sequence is TGTGCCAGCAGTTTATCATGGGGAGGCAATCAGCCCCAGCATTTT. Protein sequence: CASSLSWGGNQPQHF.

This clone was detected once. DNA of the CDR3: TGCAGCGTTGAAGAGGCAGACAACACAGATACGCAGTATTTT. This translates into CSVEEADNTDTQYF. The rearrangement uses TRBV29-1 and TRBJ2-3, with D unclear. CDR3 length: 14 residues. V lost 0 bases, J lost 2 bases, and 9 bases lay in between. Germline CDR1 reads SQVTM; CDR2 reads ANQGSEA.

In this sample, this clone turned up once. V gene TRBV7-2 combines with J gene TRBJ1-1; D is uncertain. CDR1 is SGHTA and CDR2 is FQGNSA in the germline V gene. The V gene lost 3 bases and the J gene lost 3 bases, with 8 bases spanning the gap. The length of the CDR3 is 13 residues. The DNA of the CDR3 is TGTGCCAGCAGCTTCCTCTCTTACACTGAAGCTTTCTTT. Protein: CASSFLSYTEAFF.

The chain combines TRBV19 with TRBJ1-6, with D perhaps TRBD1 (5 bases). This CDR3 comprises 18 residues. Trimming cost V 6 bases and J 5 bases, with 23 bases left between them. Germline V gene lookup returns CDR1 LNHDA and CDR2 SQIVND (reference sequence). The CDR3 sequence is CASSVGLRGGVHNSPLHF. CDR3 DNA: TGTGCCAGTAGCGTTGGCTTGAGGGGAGGAGTGCATAATTCACCCCTCCACTTT.

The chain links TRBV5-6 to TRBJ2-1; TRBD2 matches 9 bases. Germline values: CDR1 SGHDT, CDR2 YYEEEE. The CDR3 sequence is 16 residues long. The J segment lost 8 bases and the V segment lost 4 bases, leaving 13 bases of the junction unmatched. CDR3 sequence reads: CASSLASGAALYEQFF. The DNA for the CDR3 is TGTGCCAGCAGCCTGGCTAGCGGGGCGGCCCTCTATGAGCAGTTCTTC.

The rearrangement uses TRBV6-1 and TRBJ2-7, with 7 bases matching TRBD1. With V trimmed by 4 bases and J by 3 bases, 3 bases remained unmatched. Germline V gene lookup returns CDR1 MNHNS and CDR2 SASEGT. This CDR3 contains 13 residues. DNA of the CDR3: TGTGCCAGCAGTGCTTGGACAGGCTACGAGCAGTACTTC. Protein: CASSAWTGYEQYF.

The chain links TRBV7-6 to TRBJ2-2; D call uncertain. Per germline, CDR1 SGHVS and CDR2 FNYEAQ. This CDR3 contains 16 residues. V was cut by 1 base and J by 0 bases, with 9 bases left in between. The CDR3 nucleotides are TGTGCCAGCAGCTTAGATGCGCCCACGAACACCGGGGAGCTGTTTTTT. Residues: CASSLDAPTNTGELFF. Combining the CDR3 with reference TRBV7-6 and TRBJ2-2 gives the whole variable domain GAGVSQSPRYKVTKRGQDVALRCDPISGHVSLYWYRQALGQGPEFLTYFNYEAQQDKSGLPNDRFSAERPEGSISTLTIQRTEQRDSAMYRCASSLDAPTNTGELFFGEGSRLTVL.

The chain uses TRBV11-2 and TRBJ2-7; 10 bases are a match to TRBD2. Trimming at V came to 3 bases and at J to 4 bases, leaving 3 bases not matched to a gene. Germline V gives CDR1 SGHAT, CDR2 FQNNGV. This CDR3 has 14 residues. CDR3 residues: CASSFGLAAYEQYF. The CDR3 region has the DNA TGTGCCAGCAGCTTCGGACTAGCGGCTTACGAGCAGTACTTC.

DNA for the CDR3: TGTGCCTCTCGTAGGACAGGGCGGTCTGAAGCTTTCTTT. Amino acid sequence: CASRRTGRSEAFF. V and J are TRBV2 and TRBJ1-1, with TRBD1 matching 8 bases. The CDR3 loop spans 13 amino acids. V lost 11 bases to trimming and J lost 6 bases; unmatched junction nucleotides: 11. Germline V gives CDR1 SNHLY, CDR2 FYNNEI.

In DNA, the CDR3 is TGCGCCAGCAGAAAAAGGGACAGGCCTAGCACAGATACGCAGTATTTT. Its protein product is CASRKRDRPSTDTQYF. The genes are TRBV5-1 and TRBJ2-3; 8 nucleotides align to TRBD1. V dropped 5 bases and J dropped 0; count of bases not matched to a gene: 8. Germline lookup yields CDR1 SGHRS and CDR2 YFSETQ. The length of the CDR3 is 16 residues.

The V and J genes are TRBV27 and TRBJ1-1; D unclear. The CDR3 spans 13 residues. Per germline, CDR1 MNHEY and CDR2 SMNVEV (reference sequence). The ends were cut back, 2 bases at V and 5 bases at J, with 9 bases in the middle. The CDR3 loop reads CASSLGGWTEAFF. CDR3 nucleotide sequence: TGTGCCAGCAGTTTAGGCGGTTGGACTGAAGCTTTCTTT.